This T cell receptor (beta chain) derives from a study of identical twins. Study-level findings and limits: Sequences that were beta out-of-frame showed weaker excess twin sharing. Memory repertoires lacked the insertion deficit that abundant cord blood beta clonotypes showed. Cross-sectional statistical analysis was relied on for the conclusions, without the same donors being followed.

A universal primer site was created by template switching, with the cDNA bearing unique molecular identifiers. TCRdb ran MiXCR on the 5' RACE reads and lists one entry per CDR3 protein. The sample carries about 340,000 distinct CDR3 sequences, around 12% recorded once. This clonotype has only a few counts. The antigen is not known. The data were also submitted as part of a second study, on yellow fever vaccine responses in identical twins.

The material sequenced was CD8+ T cells sorted from blood. This TCR was sampled from a woman aged 18 to 35 in good health.

The CDR3: CASSLTGRFADTQYF. DNA for the CDR3: TGTGCCAGCAGTCTGACAGGGCGTTTCGCAGATACGCAGTATTTT. The chain joins TRBV28 to TRBJ2-3, with TRBD1 matching over 7 bases. CDR1 MDHEN and CDR2 SYDVKM come from the germline V gene. Losses at the gene ends were 5 bases for V and 4 bases for J; bases not matched to a gene: 9. This CDR3 has 15 amino acids.